This T cell receptor (beta chain) was sequenced for a study of beta chain features in type 1 diabetes (dated by TCRdb to the late 2010s). Concerning the study at large: Mean age, gender distribution, total cell number and subset yield were not different between patients and healthy donors. In the study, TCRB repertoires of sorted circulating CD4+ T cell subsets from recently diagnosed type 1 diabetes patients were compared with those of matched healthy donors. Whereas all 30 or so donors provided naive and central memory subsets, regulatory and stem cell-like memory subsets were isolated from just 8 patients and roughly eight healthy donors. Across all samples, roughly 110,000,000 sorted cells were examined, and cell number per subset correlated strongly with RNA yield. The paper as a whole reports these results and caveats: Fewer insertions and more nucleotide deletions at VDJ recombination sites were observed in patients with type 1 diabetes, implying thymic rearrangement abnormalities. PCR might favor shorter templates, but patient and control samples were amplified and corrected together, so any skew would affect both groups equally. Only small numbers of individuals were included in the HLA sub-analyses, which left unresolved whether HLA type had any influence on TCRB rearrangement. The naive, central memory and regulatory TCRB repertoires appeared to resemble one another more closely among patients than among healthy donors. Because cDNA was sequenced instead of genomic DNA, activated cells with high expression could be over-represented, although the groups did not differ in activation or CD3 levels. A moderate but significant shortening of TCRB CDR3 length was observed in type 1 diabetes patients in all four CD4+ subsets.

All of the isolated RNA was reverse transcribed with the High Capacity cDNA Reverse Transcription Kit, so expressed TCRB transcripts were sequenced. Naive, central memory and regulatory T cell samples underwent deep immunoSEQ sequencing, averaging around 4 million total reads per sample. After sorted cells were lysed in RLT buffer, RNA was extracted with DNase-treated RNeasy Micro or Mini kits, with the choice depending on cell number. To prevent cross-contamination, every cell subset was processed on its own, while patient and healthy donor samples were processed together. The immunoSEQ multiplex PCR was used to amplify TCRB sequences from cDNA, generating 87-bp fragments that spanned the CDR3 region. The amplicons were sequenced using the Illumina HiSeq platform. The paper's processing steps were these. PCR bias was computationally corrected using synthetic template baselines, reads within Hamming distance 2 were collapsed, and singletons that could not be merged were discarded. Reads were aligned against IMGT to assign V, D and J genes, CDR3 length and insertions or deletions at six rearrangement sites. Within each subset, clonotype counts were normalized to sorted cell number, and only after that were true diversity and Gini coefficients computed with the tcR R package. The overlap coefficient, calculated on TCRB nucleotide sequences, was used to measure repertoire sharing. Out-of-frame TCRB sequences from naive cells were analyzed as a proxy for the pre-selection repertoire. This is the immuneACCESS table as TCRdb keeps it, with only in-frame sequences that have V and J called. A part of the clones is gone; compared with another copy, unresolved V genes explain less than half, and the rest is unexplained. From that table come the V and J calls and clone size; the DNA was used to work out D and trimming. For this sample there are about 900,000 clones; around a sixth appear just once. Together, the top ten hold 0.023% of the sample.

This clone was seen a handful of times. Its antigen remains undetermined. No per-base quality is available; no much larger clone lies one base away. Other DNA variants within this sample encode the same CDR3. A single peripheral blood draw of about 116 mL on average was collected from each donor into heparinised tubes. Naive, central memory, regulatory and stem cell-like memory CD4+ T cells were sorted on a BD FACSAria II using a panel including CD45RO, CCR7, CD25, CD127, CD95 and CD27. Purity was above 98% for every sorted population. PBMCs were isolated right away by Lymphoprep density gradient centrifugation and were stained directly, without culture. So that batch effects would be minimized, each experiment stained and sorted samples in pairs, pairing one healthy donor with one patient. The CDR3 holds 11 amino acids from the cysteine to the phenylalanine. The sequence is cut down to CDR3 DNA, 33 bases in frame from base 1. CDR1 and CDR2 are read off the germline V gene (reference sequence) as DFQATT and SNEGSKA. The junction carries 6 bases between V and J, which are trimmed by 0 bases and 7 bases respectively.

Sequenced material: naive CD4+ T cells from blood. Explained via the paper, the cell subset or site label denotes: true naive CD4+ T cells. Here the chain combines TRBV20-1 and TRBJ1-2; the D gene is not confidently resolved. The TCR originated in a young woman in good health. The DNA reads TGCAGTGCTAGAGACCCTCGTGGCTACACCTTC. Translated, it gives CSARDPRGYTF.